The present TCR beta chain was sequenced within a study of blood T cell repertoires in COVID-19. Overall study: Both acute and convalescent COVID-19 samples were obtained from the United States, Italy and Spain. In each case, the material was cDNA or gDNA derived from T cells, B-cell-depleted T cells, or PBMCs.

V lost 1 base to trimming and J lost 4 bases, with 12 bases between them. CDR1 SGHDT and CDR2 YYEEEE come from the germline V gene. The CDR3 has 15 amino acids. The authors' processing: Cell counts per sample came from amplifying reference gene primers. Some clones are missing from TCRdb's copy, which holds only in-frame ones; the method was immunoSEQ multiplex PCR. V and J calls and clone size are those listed in that table; D and trimming were worked out from the DNA. The table includes 200,000 to 250,000 clones, roughly 85% detected once. The chain couples TRBV5-6 to TRBJ1-5; D call uncertain. The receptor was isolated from an elderly woman with acute or convalescent COVID-19. The material sequenced was peripheral blood. The CDR3 region is CASSLFWAGNQPQHF. The CDR3 region has the DNA TGTGCCAGCAGCTTGTTTTGGGCAGGAAATCAGCCCCAGCATTTT.